Listed below are T cell receptor beta chains from one sample, sequenced in a study of T cells in Graves' hyperthyroidism and ophthalmopathy. A single record per CDR3 protein comes from TCRdb applying MiXCR to the multiplex PCR reads. This sample has about half a million distinct CDR3 sequences, with around 20% found just once. Sequenced sample: blood. The receptors derive from a man aged 18 to 29 with Graves' hyperthyroidism. Both conserved end residues are trimmed from each CDR3. The size field is filled for only some rows; it gives once, few, many or a size class.

many	TRBJ1-5	TRBV6-1	13	ASTEWDLGNQPQH
many	TRBJ1-5	TRBV6-1	11	ASGGTGDQPQH
many	TRBJ2-4	TRBV20-1	12	SARPSGVSNIQY
many	TRBJ2-2	TRBV9	12	ASSAGGRTGELF
-	TRBJ2-7	TRBV5-5	13	ASIQGDRHSYEQY
-	TRBJ1-1	TRBV5-4	11	ASSPGQSAEAF
many	TRBJ1-1	TRBV28	13	ASSLRQIMNTEAF
-	TRBJ2-5	TRBV9	13	ASSAGGAGGETQY
many	TRBJ1-1	TRBV28	13	ASRGGTGGSSEAF
many	TRBJ1-2	TRBV20-1	12	SARGGRADYGYT
-	TRBJ1-2	TRBV28	11	ASSLGLRASYT
many	TRBJ1-2	TRBV28	13	ASSSLDEAHYGYT
many	TRBJ2-2	TRBV12-3/TRBV12-4	11	ASSSILTGELF
-	TRBJ1-6	TRBV27	11	ASSFQVNSPLH
few	TRBJ1-2	TRBV12-3/TRBV12-4	11	ASRWGDGTGYT
many	TRBJ1-1	TRBV15	17	ATSRDYGTGGSGSTEAF
few	TRBJ1-2	TRBV4-2	13	ASSQLEGLDYGYT
many	TRBJ1-1	TRBV2	11	ASSVEKNTEAF
many	TRBJ1-3	TRBV4-2	15	ASSQDPLRGRGNTIY
many	TRBJ1-1	TRBV6-2/TRBV6-3	12	ASRPLIRNTEAF
few	TRBJ1-6	TRBV28	11	ASKQSGISPLH
-	TRBJ2-5	TRBV11-2	18	ASSFIPPGLAGGRQETQY
many	TRBJ1-1	TRBV12-3/TRBV12-4	12	ASSPLTGSTEAF
-	TRBJ1-1	TRBV14	13	ASSPPGSSNTEAF
many	TRBJ2-5	TRBV10-1	16	ASSRDRVGEKQEETQY
many	TRBJ1-1	TRBV30	9	AWSRDTEAF
-	TRBJ2-2	TRBV6-1	8	ASSLGELF
many	TRBJ1-2	TRBV20-1	13	SARDNRAPNYGYT
few	TRBJ2-7	TRBV7-6	13	ASSLDPQSNYEQY